These 32 T cell receptor beta chains were sequenced from one sample in a study of human T cells and chemical hapten exposure. The time point denotes: patch test 1, 2 weeks after DPC sensitization. Treatment described: therapeutic diphenylcyclopropenone sensitization with weekly scalp DPC. TCRdb independently ran MiXCR on the RACE reads; one entry per CDR3 protein. This sample has under 85,000 distinct CDR3 sequences, with around 10% found just once. This specimen consisted of whole blood, obtained in connection with sensitization to the hapten diphenylcyclopropenone (DPC). Receptor source: a woman aged 50 to 65 with alopecia areata. Some clones in this sample may be carry-over from other donors' samples.

This clonotype has a handful of counts. The chain recombines TRBV6-4 with TRBJ2-1, with D unclear. This CDR3 is 13 amino acids long. The V and J ends lost 2 bases and 6 bases respectively, with 8 bases between them. In germline, CDR1 is MRHNA, CDR2 SNTAGT. The CDR3 region has the DNA TGTGCCAGCAGTGACCCTAGGCGCAATGAGCAGTTCTTC. This codes for CASSDPRRNEQFF.

This clonotype was detected only a few times. This chain connects TRBV19 to TRBJ2-1; TRBD1 matches 12 bases. The germline gives CDR1 LNHDA, CDR2 SQIVND (reference sequence). Trimming removed 5 bases from V and 6 bases from J; junction bases left unmatched: 14. The CDR3 has 18 residues. Written as DNA, the CDR3 is TGTGCCAGTAGTTTCCCCCCGGGACAGGGGGCCTGGGGCAATGAGCAGTTCTTC. Amino acid sequence: CASSFPPGQGAWGNEQFF.

This clonotype was detected only a few times. The genes are TRBV7-2 and TRBJ2-1; D is tentatively TRBD1 or TRBD2 (5 bases each). The CDR3 sequence is 14 residues long. Trimming took off 2 bases at V and 5 bases at J, with 10 bases between the two ends. Germline V gene sequence: CDR1 SGHTA, CDR2 FQGNSA. The CDR3 region has the DNA TGTGCCAGCAGCTTAACCGGGACCCACAATGAGCAGTTCTTC. It codes for CASSLTGTHNEQFF.

This clonotype was counted a few times. The chain recombines TRBV7-2 with TRBJ1-3, with 10 bases aligning to TRBD1. Germline assignment: CDR1 SGHTA and CDR2 FQGNSA. The junction had 1 base not matched to a gene; V was cut back by 3 bases and J by 2 bases. This CDR3 is 15 amino acids long. CDR3 bases: TGTGCCAGCAGCTTCGACAGGGGGCCTGGAAACACCATATATTTT. Protein sequence: CASSFDRGPGNTIYF.

This clonotype came up many times. The rearrangement uses TRBV11-2 and TRBJ2-1; 11 bases map to TRBD2. In germline, CDR1 is SGHAT, CDR2 FQNNGV. This CDR3 contains 14 residues. V trimming: 4 bases; J trimming: 5 bases; junction bases outside the gene matches: 1. The CDR3 coding sequence is TGTGCCAGCAGCTCGGGACTAGCGGACAATGAGCAGTTCTTC. Encoded protein: CASSSGLADNEQFF.

This clonotype was counted between two and nine times. V is TRBV11-2 and J is TRBJ2-3; D is possibly TRBD2 (6 bases). CDR1 and CDR2 from the germline V gene are SGHAT and FQNNGV. V was cut by 4 bases and J by 6 bases, with 17 bases left in between. This CDR3 has 15 amino acids. CDR3 sequence reads: CASSSSVAGRDTQYF. CDR3 DNA: TGTGCCAGCAGCTCTAGCGTCGCGGGGAGGGATACGCAGTATTTT.

The chain links TRBV5-1 to TRBJ2-5; the match to TRBD2 covers 7 bases. Unmatched junction bases numbered 6, after V lost 0 bases and J lost 1 base. This CDR3 spans 16 amino acids. In germline, CDR1 is SGHRS, CDR2 YFSETQ. The CDR3 reads CASSLAGGSAQETQYF. Here the CDR3 DNA reads TGCGCCAGCAGCTTGGCCGGCGGGAGTGCCCAAGAGACCCAGTACTTC.

The V gene is TRBV6-2 or TRBV6-3, the J gene TRBJ2-5, with D possibly matching TRBD2 (6 bases). Germline CDR1 reads MNHEY; CDR2 reads SVGEGT. V shed 7 bases and J shed 4 bases, with 16 bases lying between them. This CDR3 contains 14 residues. The DNA for the CDR3 is TGTGCCAGCACTCTACGGAAGGGAGGAGAGACCCAGTACTTC. Its translation: CASTLRKGGETQYF.

The chain carries TRBV5-4 and TRBJ2-1, with D possibly matching TRBD2 (7 bases). Germline V gene sequence: CDR1 SGHNT, CDR2 YYREEE (reference sequence). V was clipped by 1 base and J by 6 bases, with 23 bases between them. The CDR3 consists of 18 residues. The CDR3 loop reads CASSLRGAGGGRRNEQFF. The CDR3 nucleotides are TGTGCCAGCAGCTTGCGGGGGGCCGGGGGCGGCCGACGCAATGAGCAGTTCTTC.

DNA for the CDR3: TGTGCCAGCAGCTTCTCAGCGGGAGGGCCCGAGACCCAGTACTTC. Translating gives CASSFSAGGPETQYF. The chain employs TRBV7-3 and TRBJ2-5; TRBD2 aligns across 10 bases. Germline values: CDR1 SGHTA, CDR2 FQGTGA. V lost 3 bases and J lost 5; bases outside the gene matches: 6. CDR3 length: 15 amino acids. The full variable domain, its missing parts supplied by reference TRBV7-3 and TRBJ2-5, is GAGVSQTPSNKVTEKGKYVELRCDPISGHTALYWYRQSLGQGPEFLIYFQGTGAADDSGLPNDRFFAVRPEGSVSTLKIQRTERGDSAVYLCASSFSAGGPETQYFGPGTRLLVL.

V gene TRBV10-3 combines with J gene TRBJ2-7; 7 bases line up with TRBD1. V shed 8 bases, J shed 2 bases, and the junction held 9 bases outside the gene matches. The CDR3 covers 14 residues. The V gene's germline CDR1 is ENHRY and CDR2 SYGVKD. In nucleotides, the CDR3 is TGTGCCATCGCTAAGGGGACAGAAACCTACGAGCAGTACTTC. It codes for CAIAKGTETYEQYF.

The rearrangement joins TRBV29-1 to TRBJ2-2, with 9 bases identical to TRBD2. CDR1 is SQVTM and CDR2 is ANQGSEA in the germline V gene. J gave up 5 bases and V 6 bases, and 4 bases lay outside the gene matches. The CDR3 is made up of 13 amino acids. The CDR3 protein is CSVSGGRTGELFF. In DNA, the CDR3 is TGCAGCGTAAGCGGGGGGCGAACCGGGGAGCTGTTTTTT.

In this sample, this clonotype turned up many times. This chain joins TRBV20-1 and TRBJ2-4; weak D call: TRBD2 (6 bases). The V gene's germline CDR1 is DFQATT and CDR2 SNEGSKA (reference sequence). V was cut by 6 bases and J by 0 bases, with 9 bases left in between. The length of the CDR3 is 13 residues. CDR3 in amino acids: CSAPGLAKNIQYF. The CDR3, as DNA: TGCAGTGCCCCGGGACTAGCCAAAAACATTCAGTACTTC.

This clonotype was recorded many times. The chain is built from TRBV9 and TRBJ1-5; the D gene is possibly TRBD1 (5 bases). This CDR3 comprises 14 residues. Deletions cut 0 bases from V and 7 bases from J, with 11 bases between. Per the germline V gene, CDR1 is SGDLS and CDR2 is YYNGEE. As DNA, the CDR3 is TGTGCCAGCAGCGTAGAGGGGCACACGCAGCCCCAGCATTTT. It translates to CASSVEGHTQPQHF. The whole variable domain, filled in from reference TRBV9 and TRBJ1-5, reads DSGVTQTPKHLITATGQRVTLRCSPRSGDLSVYWYQQSLDQGLQFLIQYYNGEERAKGNILERFSAQQFPDLHSELNLSSLELGDSALYFCASSVEGHTQPQHFGDGTRLSIL.

Many counts were recorded for this clonotype. The chain is built from TRBV2 and TRBJ1-5; TRBD1 is a possible D gene (6 bases). The length of the CDR3 is 15 residues. CDR1 and CDR2 from the germline V gene are SNHLY and FYNNEI. Trimming shortened V by 4 bases and J by 4 bases, and 14 bases separated the two germline ends. CDR3 sequence: CASSAEQGLNQPQHF. In nucleotides, the CDR3 is TGTGCCAGCAGTGCCGAACAGGGATTGAATCAGCCCCAGCATTTT.

This rearrangement joins TRBV28 to TRBJ2-1; 9 bases map to TRBD2. V lost 4 bases to trimming and J lost 7 bases; unmatched junction nucleotides: 5. CDR1 and CDR2 (germline): MDHEN, SYDVKM. The CDR3 sequence is 14 residues long. CDR3 DNA sequence: TGTGCCAGCAGTTCTAGCGGGATCAATAATGAGCAGTTCTTC. Protein: CASSSSGINNEQFF. Drawing the rest from reference TRBV28 and TRBJ2-1, the complete variable domain is DVKVTQSSRYLVKRTGEKVFLECVQDMDHENMFWYRQDPGLGLRLIYFSYDVKMKEKGDIPEGYSVSREKKERFSLILESASTNQTSMYLCASSSSGINNEQFFGPGTRLTVL.

The V call is TRBV14, the J call TRBJ2-1; TRBD2 might be the D (5 bases). Germline values: CDR1 SGHDN, CDR2 FVKESK. CDR3 size: 17 residues. Trimming removed 0 bases from V and 3 bases from J, with 15 bases in between. CDR3 region: CASSQDRGSGFYNEQFF. The CDR3 region has the DNA TGTGCCAGCAGCCAAGATCGAGGAAGCGGCTTCTACAATGAGCAGTTCTTC. The entire variable domain, with the rest obtained from reference TRBV14 and TRBJ2-1, is as follows: EAGVTQFPSHSVIEKGQTVTLRCDPISGHDNLYWYRRVMGKEIKFLLHFVKESKQDESGMPNNRFLAERTGGTYSTLKVQPAELEDSGVYFCASSQDRGSGFYNEQFFGPGTRLTVL.

In this sample, this clonotype turned up a few times. This chain joins TRBV29-1 and TRBJ2-5; no clear D gene. V shed 3 bases and J shed 4 bases, with 9 bases lying between them. CDR3 length equals 12 residues. Germline V gene lookup returns CDR1 SQVTM and CDR2 ANQGSEA. The CDR3 coding sequence is TGCAGCGTTGAGGGCGGCCCAGAGACCCAGTACTTC. Residues: CSVEGGPETQYF.

This clonotype has just one count. With a much larger clone just one base away, this may be a read error. CDR3 sequence (DNA): TGTGCCGGCAGTCTCGGACTAGCGGAGCCGAGGGGCTCCTACAATGAGCAGTTCTTC. Protein: CAGSLGLAEPRGSYNEQFF. The chain combines TRBV6-2 or TRBV6-3 with TRBJ2-1, with 10 bases that match TRBD2. The CDR3 extends over 19 amino acids. Germline CDR1 reads MNHEY; CDR2 reads SVGEGT.

The table lists this clonotype with many counts. The V call is TRBV19, the J call TRBJ1-2; TRBD1 might be the D (5 bases). CDR3 size: 13 residues. In germline, CDR1 is LNHDA, CDR2 SQIVND (reference sequence). The V gene lost 6 bases and the J gene lost 5 bases, with 13 bases spanning the gap. This CDR3 is CASRLLGGYGYTF. CDR3 nucleotides: TGTGCCAGTAGACTTTTGGGGGGATATGGCTACACCTTC.

This clonotype has just a few counts. V usage is TRBV12-3 or TRBV12-4 and J usage is TRBJ2-2; TRBD2 is a possible D gene (6 bases). The V end lost 5 bases, the J end lost 6 bases, and 16 bases lay between the germline ends. CDR3 length: 15 amino acids. The CDR3 DNA sequence: TGTGCCAGCAGTCCTAATCTGGGAGGAGCCGGGGAGCTGTTTTTT. Its translation: CASSPNLGGAGELFF.

This clonotype was counted ten times or more. This chain's CDR3 is CASSPYPPGDNEQYF. The CDR3 bases are TGTGCCAGCTCACCCTACCCCCCGGGCGATAACGAGCAGTACTTC. V and J are TRBV18 and TRBJ2-7; D ambiguous. Germline CDR1 is KGHSH and CDR2 is LQKENI. This CDR3 has 15 amino acids. Trimming removed 3 bases at V and 5 bases at J, with 17 bases between.

The sample holds many counts of this clonotype. This chain joins TRBV9 and TRBJ1-5, with D possibly matching TRBD1 (5 bases). The CDR3 sequence is 15 residues long. Germline V gene sequence: CDR1 SGDLS, CDR2 YYNGEE. V lost 0 bases to trimming and J lost 6 bases, with 13 bases between them. This CDR3 reads CASSVDGSGGQPQHF. In DNA form, the CDR3 reads TGTGCCAGCAGCGTAGATGGTTCTGGGGGTCAGCCCCAGCATTTT.

This clonotype appeared a few times. The chain carries TRBV12-3 or TRBV12-4 and TRBJ2-5; D is possibly TRBD2 (6 bases). Deletions cut 7 bases from V and 3 bases from J, with 18 bases between. The CDR3 has 15 residues. CDR3: CASTGRLGLKETQYF. CDR3 nucleotide sequence: TGTGCCAGCACTGGCCGACTAGGACTTAAAGAGACCCAGTACTTC.

J is TRBJ2-6 and V is TRBV10-3; D is unresolved. CDR3 size: 19 residues. From germline, CDR1 is ENHRY and CDR2 SYGVKD. The ends were cut back, 3 bases at V and 4 bases at J, with 22 bases in the middle. The CDR3 region has the DNA TGTGCCATCAGTGACCCCCCGACATACCGGCCAACGGGGGCCAACGTCCTGACTTTC. Translation gives CAISDPPTYRPTGANVLTF.

The J gene is TRBJ2-2, the V gene TRBV7-2; D may be TRBD2 (6 bases). In germline, CDR1 is SGHTA, CDR2 FQGNSA. The CDR3 runs 16 residues. V lost 3 bases and J lost 2, with 13 bases in between. CDR3 residues: CASSFIPGLNTGELFF. The CDR3 DNA reads as TGTGCCAGCAGCTTTATCCCGGGACTTAACACCGGGGAGCTGTTTTTT.

This clonotype was seen more than once but under ten times. V usage is TRBV29-1 and J usage is TRBJ2-7; 10 bases are shared with TRBD2. Looked up from germline, CDR1 is SQVTM and CDR2 is ANQGSEA. This CDR3 has 14 residues. V lost 6 bases and J lost 7; bases outside the gene matches: 12. As DNA, the CDR3 is TGCAGCGTGAGCCGGGGGACTAGCGATGGTGAGCAGTACTTC. It is translated as CSVSRGTSDGEQYF.

The chain links TRBV19 to TRBJ2-2; no reliable D call. The germline gives CDR1 LNHDA, CDR2 SQIVND (reference sequence). The CDR3 length is 12 residues. Trimming shortened V by 10 bases and J by 6 bases, and 12 bases separated the two germline ends. In DNA, the CDR3 is TGTGCCACCCTGCTGGGTGCCGGGGAGCTGTTTTTT. Residues: CATLLGAGELFF.

V and J are TRBV28 and TRBJ1-5; a weak D match, TRBD1 (6 bases). The CDR3 totals 16 residues. Germline V gives CDR1 MDHEN, CDR2 SYDVKM. The ends were cut back, 7 bases at V and 1 base at J, with 17 bases in the middle. This CDR3 is CASKRDTRGSNQPQHF. DNA for the CDR3: TGTGCCAGCAAGCGGGACACCCGGGGGAGCAATCAGCCCCAGCATTTT. Based on the CDR3 plus reference TRBV28 and TRBJ1-5, the full variable domain is DVKVTQSSRYLVKRTGEKVFLECVQDMDHENMFWYRQDPGLGLRLIYFSYDVKMKEKGDIPEGYSVSREKKERFSLILESASTNQTSMYLCASKRDTRGSNQPQHFGDGTRLSIL.

The rearrangement joins TRBV19 to TRBJ2-1; a possible D gene is TRBD2 (5 bases). Germline assignment: CDR1 LNHDA and CDR2 SQIVND (reference sequence). V lost 5 bases and J 0 bases, leaving 11 bases between the germline ends. This CDR3 contains 15 residues. CDR3 sequence: CASSYGGSSYNEQFF. DNA for the CDR3: TGTGCCAGTAGTTATGGTGGGAGCTCCTACAATGAGCAGTTCTTC.

This clonotype was seen a few times. The chain links TRBV29-1 to TRBJ2-7, with TRBD2 as a possible D gene (5 bases). The CDR3 sequence is 12 residues long. Germline V gene sequence: CDR1 SQVTM, CDR2 ANQGSEA. V dropped 4 bases and J dropped 0 bases, with 7 bases sitting between them. The CDR3 spells CSVGGSSYEQYF. The CDR3 nucleotides are TGCAGCGTTGGAGGGAGCTCCTACGAGCAGTACTTC.

This clonotype was counted a few times. The rearrangement uses TRBV7-3 and TRBJ2-5; 8 bases line up with TRBD2. The length of the CDR3 is 14 residues. The V gene end was trimmed by 3 bases and the J gene end by 4 bases; junction bases not matched to a gene: 4. Germline loops: CDR1 SGHTA, CDR2 FQGTGA. The CDR3 DNA reads as TGTGCCAGCAGCTTTTCGAGCGGGGGAGAGACCCAGTACTTC. Its protein is CASSFSSGGETQYF.